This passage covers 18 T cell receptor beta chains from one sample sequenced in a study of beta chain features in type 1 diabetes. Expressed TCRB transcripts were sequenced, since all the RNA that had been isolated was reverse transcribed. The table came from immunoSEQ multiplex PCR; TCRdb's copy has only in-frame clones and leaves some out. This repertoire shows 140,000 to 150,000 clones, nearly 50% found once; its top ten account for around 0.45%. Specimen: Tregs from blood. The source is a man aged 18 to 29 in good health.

The CDR3 DNA reads as TGTGCCAGTAGTAGGACCGGGACAGGGGGCGAGACCCAGTACTTC. Its protein product is CASSRTGTGGETQYF. The genes are TRBV19 and TRBJ2-5; 12 nucleotides line up with TRBD1. The germline CDR1 and CDR2 sequences are LNHDA and SQIVND (reference sequence). This CDR3 contains 15 residues. The trim removed 4 bases at V and 5 bases at J, leaving 5 bases unmatched.

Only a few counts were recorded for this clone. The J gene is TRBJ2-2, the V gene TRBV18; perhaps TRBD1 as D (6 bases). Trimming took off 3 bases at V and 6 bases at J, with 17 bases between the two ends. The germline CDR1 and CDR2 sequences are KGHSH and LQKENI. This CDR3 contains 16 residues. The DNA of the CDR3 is TGTGCCAGCTCACCTCCGACAGGTGTTATCGCCGGGGAGCTGTTTTTT. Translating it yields CASSPPTGVIAGELFF.

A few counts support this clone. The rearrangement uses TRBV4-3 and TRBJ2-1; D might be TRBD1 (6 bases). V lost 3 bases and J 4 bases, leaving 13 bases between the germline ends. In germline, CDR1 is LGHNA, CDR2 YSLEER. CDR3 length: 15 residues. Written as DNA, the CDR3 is TGCGCCAGCAGCCAGGGAGACAGGTCGTACAATGAGCAGTTCTTC. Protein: CASSQGDRSYNEQFF.

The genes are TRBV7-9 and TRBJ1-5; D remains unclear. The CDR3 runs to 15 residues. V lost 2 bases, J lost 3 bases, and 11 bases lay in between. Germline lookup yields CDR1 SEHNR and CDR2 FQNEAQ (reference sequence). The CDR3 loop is CASSLLTGSNQPQHF. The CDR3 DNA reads TGTGCCAGCAGCTTACTCACCGGGTCCAATCAGCCCCAGCATTTT.

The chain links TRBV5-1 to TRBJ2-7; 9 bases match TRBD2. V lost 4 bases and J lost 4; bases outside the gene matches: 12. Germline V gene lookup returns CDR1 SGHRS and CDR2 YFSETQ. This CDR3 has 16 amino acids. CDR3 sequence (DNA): TGCGCCAGCAGCATGAACCTAGCGGGATGGCGGTACGAGCAGTACTTC. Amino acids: CASSMNLAGWRYEQYF.

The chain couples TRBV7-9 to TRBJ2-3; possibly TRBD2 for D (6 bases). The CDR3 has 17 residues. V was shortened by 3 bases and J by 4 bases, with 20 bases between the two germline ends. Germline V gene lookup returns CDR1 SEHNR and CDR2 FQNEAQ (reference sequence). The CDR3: CASSLSPRGLSPDTQYF. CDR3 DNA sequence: TGTGCCAGCAGCTTGAGCCCGCGGGGACTGTCGCCAGATACGCAGTATTTT.

CDR3 coding DNA: TGTGCCAGCAGCCGTGACAGGGCTGCTGAAGCTTTCTTT. Translation gives CASSRDRAAEAFF. The chain links TRBV11-2 to TRBJ1-1; 7 bases align to TRBD1. The CDR3 has 13 residues. The V gene end was trimmed by 5 bases and the J gene end by 6 bases; junction bases not matched to a gene: 6. CDR1 SGHAT and CDR2 FQNNGV come from the germline V gene.

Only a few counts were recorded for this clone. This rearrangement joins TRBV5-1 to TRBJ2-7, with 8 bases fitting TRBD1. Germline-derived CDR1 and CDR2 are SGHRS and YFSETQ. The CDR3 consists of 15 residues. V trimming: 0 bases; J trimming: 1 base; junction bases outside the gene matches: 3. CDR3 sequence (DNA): TGCGCCAGCAGCTTGGGACAGGGGCTTTCCTACGAGCAGTACTTC. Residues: CASSLGQGLSYEQYF. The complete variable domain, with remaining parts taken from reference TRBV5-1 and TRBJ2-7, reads KAGVTQTPRYLIKTRGQQVTLSCSPISGHRSVSWYQQTPGQGLQFLFEYFSETQRNKGNFPGRFSGRQFSNSRSEMNVSTLELGDSALYLCASSLGQGLSYEQYFGPGTRLTVT.

The CDR3 loop is CASRDGQGRNQPQHF. In nucleotides, the CDR3 is TGTGCCAGCAGAGATGGACAGGGACGGAATCAGCCCCAGCATTTT. The chain is built from TRBV9 and TRBJ1-5; the match to TRBD1 covers 8 bases. J lost 4 bases, V lost 5 bases, and 8 bases had no gene match. Germline-derived CDR1 and CDR2 are SGDLS and YYNGEE. The CDR3 runs 15 residues.

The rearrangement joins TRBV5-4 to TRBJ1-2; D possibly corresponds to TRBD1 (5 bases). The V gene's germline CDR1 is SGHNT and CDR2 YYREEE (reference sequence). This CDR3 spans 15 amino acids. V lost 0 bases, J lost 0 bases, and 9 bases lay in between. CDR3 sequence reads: CASSLGQFSNYGYTF. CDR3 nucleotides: TGTGCCAGCAGCTTGGGACAGTTTTCTAACTATGGCTACACCTTC.

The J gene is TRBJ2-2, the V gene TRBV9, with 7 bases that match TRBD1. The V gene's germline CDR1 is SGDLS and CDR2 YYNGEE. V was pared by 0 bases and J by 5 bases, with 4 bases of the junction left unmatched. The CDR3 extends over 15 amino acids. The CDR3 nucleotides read TGTGCCAGCAGCGTAGTGGGACAGAAAACCGGGGAGCTGTTTTTT. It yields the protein CASSVVGQKTGELFF. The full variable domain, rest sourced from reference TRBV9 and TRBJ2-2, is DSGVTQTPKHLITATGQRVTLRCSPRSGDLSVYWYQQSLDQGLQFLIQYYNGEERAKGNILERFSAQQFPDLHSELNLSSLELGDSALYFCASSVVGQKTGELFFGEGSRLTVL.

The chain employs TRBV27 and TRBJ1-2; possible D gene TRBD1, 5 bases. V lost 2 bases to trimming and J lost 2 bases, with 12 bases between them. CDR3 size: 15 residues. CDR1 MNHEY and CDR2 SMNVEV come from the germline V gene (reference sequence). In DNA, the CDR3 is TGTGCCAGCAGTTTAAAGGGCAGGGCGAACTATGGCTACACCTTC. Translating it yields CASSLKGRANYGYTF.

Here the CDR3 reads CSVEKPGTAEAFF. The CDR3, as DNA: TGCAGCGTCGAGAAACCGGGGACAGCTGAAGCTTTCTTT. The chain joins TRBV29-1 to TRBJ1-1, with 7 positions matching TRBD1. V was clipped by 6 bases and J by 6 bases; unmatched bases: 10. CDR1 and CDR2 (germline): SQVTM, ANQGSEA. This CDR3 spans 13 amino acids.

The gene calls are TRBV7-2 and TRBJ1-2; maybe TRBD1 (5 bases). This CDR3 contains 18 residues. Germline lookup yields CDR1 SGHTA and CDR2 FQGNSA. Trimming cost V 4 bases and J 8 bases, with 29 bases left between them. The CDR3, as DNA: TGTGCCAGCAGCTGGGGTCAGTCGAATGGGGCCCCACTGGGCGGCTACACCTTC. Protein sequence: CASSWGQSNGAPLGGYTF.

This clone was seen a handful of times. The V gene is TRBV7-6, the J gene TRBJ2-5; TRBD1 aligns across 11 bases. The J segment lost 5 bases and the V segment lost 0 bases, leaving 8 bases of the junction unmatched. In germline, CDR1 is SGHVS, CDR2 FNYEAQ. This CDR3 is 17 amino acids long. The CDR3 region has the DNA TGTGCCAGCAGCTTAGCCTTCGGGACAGGGGGTTGGGAGACCCAGTACTTC. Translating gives CASSLAFGTGGWETQYF.

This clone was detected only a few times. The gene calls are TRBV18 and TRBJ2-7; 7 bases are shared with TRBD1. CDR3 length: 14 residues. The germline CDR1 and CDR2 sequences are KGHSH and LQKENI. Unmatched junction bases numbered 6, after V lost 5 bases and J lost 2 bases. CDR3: CASSSSGTAYEQYF. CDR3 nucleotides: TGTGCCAGCTCATCCTCCGGGACAGCCTACGAGCAGTACTTC.

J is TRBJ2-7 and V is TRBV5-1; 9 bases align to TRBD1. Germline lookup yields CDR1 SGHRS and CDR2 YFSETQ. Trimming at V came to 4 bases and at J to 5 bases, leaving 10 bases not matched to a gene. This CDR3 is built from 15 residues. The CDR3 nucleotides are TGCGCCAGCAGCCGACCCCCGGGACAGGGAAACGAGCAGTACTTC. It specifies CASSRPPGQGNEQYF.

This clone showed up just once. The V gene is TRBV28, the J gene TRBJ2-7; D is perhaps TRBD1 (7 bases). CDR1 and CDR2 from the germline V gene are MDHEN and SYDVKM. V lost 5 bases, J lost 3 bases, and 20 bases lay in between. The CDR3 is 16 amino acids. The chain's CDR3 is CASSPGGQLSYYEQYF. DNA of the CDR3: TGTGCCAGCAGTCCCGGGGGACAGCTATCTTACTACGAGCAGTACTTC.